This T cell receptor (beta chain) derives from a study of cytomegalovirus exposure and HLA in healthy donors (TCRdb year 2017). The study in broad terms: According to an earlier analysis of several hundred of the donors, roughly 180 million T cells yielded 95 million to 140 million unique TCR beta sequences and approximately 300 Gb of sequence data. Alongside the repertoire data, information on donor age, sex, ethnicity and CMV serostatus was compiled. The study aimed to test whether cataloging public T cell receptors could reveal signatures of past pathogen exposure. Rather than drawing on any new phenotypic data, the later analysis identified candidate immune exposures from TCR beta sequences and the way those sequences occurred across donors. Both class I and class II loci were covered by HLA typing, at four-digit resolution. On average, 235,054 unique TCR beta nucleotide sequences were sequenced per donor among a few hundred genotyped donors of the cohort, with about 17% of those sequences being non-productive. To study patterns of TCR occurrence, a later analysis re-analyzed previously published TCR beta repertoires from 650 to 750 donors and added high-resolution HLA genotyping. In an earlier analysis of 550 to 700 of the donors, high-throughput TCR beta sequencing was used to judge whether each TCR beta V gene segment behaved as functional or pseudogenic. Every discovery cohort repertoire had been produced on one sequencing platform. About 310 gigabases of sequencing data and tens of millions of unique TCR sequences were included in an early release covering about 620 HLA-typed donors. The study profiled the T cell repertoires of 500 to 800 subjects by immunosequencing and related them to cytomegalovirus serostatus. A separate validation cohort of approximately 120 different subjects was used in addition to the 666-subject first cohort. The genetic ancestry cluster associated with self-reported Caucasian donors included 65% to 90% of the roughly 380 genotyped donors. Roughly five DR-DQ haplotypes were handled as single units for association and clustering because linkage in the cohort was strong. The study combined high-throughput TCR immunosequencing, statistical association of individual TCRs with disease status, and machine learning to predict cytomegalovirus infection status. In a later genetic analysis, genome-wide SNP genotypes for about 65% of the roughly 700 donors were used, and that subset was treated as a discovery cohort. Typing coverage varied by locus: roughly 629-630 donors for A, B, C, DRB1 and DQB1; under 550 for DQA1; approximately 570 for DPA1; roughly 450 for DPB1.

With respect to this clone: Its antigen has not been determined. Base-call qualities are not available, and no considerably larger clone is one nucleotide away.

Receptor amplification or capture employed the immunoSEQ multiplex PCR assay. For the multiplex PCR, a mixture combining 60 forward primers for TCR Vbeta segments and 13 reverse primers for TCR Jbeta segments was used. The CDR3 region of rearranged TCR beta genes was amplified from genomic DNA by a multiplex PCR assay. The amplified TCR beta libraries were sequenced on the Illumina HiSeq System as 87-base-pair reads. The study's own analysis went as follows. A later analysis tallied roughly 80 million unique TCR beta chains across the 550 to 850 repertoires, and some 12 million of those chains were shared by two or more donors. Raw reads were error-corrected and collapsed into unique sequences by a nearest-neighbor algorithm in which closely related sequences were merged to remove PCR and sequencing errors. To assign V, D and J gene segments, CDR3 sequences were aligned to IMGT reference sequences. Each retained sequence needed at least a six-nucleotide match to both a V gene segment and a J gene segment. Rearrangements were classified as productive when the CDR3 lacked stop codons and remained in frame with V and J, and all other rearrangements were classified as non-productive. Following IMGT convention, CDR3 was defined as the stretch from the second conserved V-encoded cysteine up to the conserved J-encoded phenylalanine. In an earlier analysis of around 600 of the donors, sequences lacking an unambiguous match to a single V gene segment were excluded. In an earlier analysis of approximately 590 of the donors, V segments were called functional above 56.7% productive rearrangements and were called segregating when the between-donor standard deviation exceeded 5%. To diagnose cytomegalovirus status from the catalog of TCR beta chain sequences, a statistical classification framework was built. In a later analysis, TCR nucleotide sequences were compared against IMGT/GENE-DB human TR gene sequences so that V and J genes could be assigned. The TCRdist pipeline was used in a later analysis to assign CDR3 sequences and most-parsimonious VDJ recombination scenarios. In a later analysis, every TCR beta chain was defined by the combination of its CDR3 amino acid sequence and its V-gene family, and reads without a unique V-gene family were dropped. A later analysis removed several hundred highly shared, low-generation-probability nucleotide sequences to deal with suspected cross-contamination and a sequencing artifact. A later analysis calculated a clonal expansion index for each public chain from normalized within-repertoire ranks of inferred template counts. In a later analysis, generation probabilities were computed with a VDJ recombination model fitted to out-of-frame rearrangements, and the resulting probabilities were checked against IGoR. In a later analysis, TCR-TCR, TCR-HLA and TCR-CMV co-occurrence was scored with hypergeometric tests, and a repertoire-size bias correction was applied to TCR pairs. In a later analysis, false discovery rates were estimated by permuting HLA or CMV assignments 20 times. In a later analysis, co-occurring TCRs were grouped using DBSCAN, and TCRdist sequence similarity was added for clustering within HLA-allele-positive subsets. Repertoires with fewer than 30,000 or more than 120,000 public chains, plus five repertoires with anomalous nucleotide sharing, were excluded from co-occurrence clustering. TCRdb provides this immuneACCESS table in a form limited to in-frame rearrangements. Some clones are lacking; in checked studies, under half of them reflect an unresolved V gene, and why the rest are absent is not known. V and J calls and clone size are as listed in that table; D and trimming were resolved from the DNA. The sample has more than 80,000 clones on record, just under 75% of them singletons. The biggest ten clones account for about 4% of the sample.

The cohort comprised some 700 healthy bone marrow donors. At the time of sampling, all cohort members were nominally healthy, though unrecorded immune exposures were likely present. The donor tested CMV seronegative, placing the donor among the 350 to 400 seronegative members of the cohort. A peripheral blood sample was collected from each donor, and TCR beta sequencing was performed on peripheral blood mononuclear cells. The Qiagen DNeasy Blood Extraction Kit was used to extract genomic DNA from the blood cell samples. General study outcomes and caveats: Some IMGT-functional V segments, including TRBV6-2 and TRBV6-3, could not be distinguished by the 87-base-pair reads and were therefore excluded. A cluster of highly shared sequence variants was judged likely to represent a technical artifact of the sequencing pipeline. Because HLA typing was missing for some donors at each locus, association tests included only the typed subset. In both the original and validation cohorts, the classifier was reported to diagnose cytomegalovirus status with high specificity and sensitivity. In a later analysis, several top co-occurrence clusters were reported to appear linked to parvovirus B19, influenza, CMV and Epstein-Barr virus. In a later analysis, the rate of TCR association differed among HLA loci, with DRB1 alleles having the most associated TCRs and HLA-C alleles having the fewest. Compared with equally common non-associated chains, HLA-associated TCR beta chains in a later analysis were more clonally expanded and had lower generation probabilities. Correlated functional status among segregating V segments might reflect linkage disequilibrium, but an unknown experimental factor could not be ruled out. The study listed 150 to 200 TCR beta chains as associated with cytomegalovirus. At a false discovery rate of 0.05, a later analysis linked approximately 18,000 TCR beta sequences to specific HLA alleles. According to a later analysis, most CMV-associated TCR beta chains appeared to be HLA-restricted, and the HLA associations seemed to be driven largely by CMV exposure. In vitro tests confirmed that three of the cytomegalovirus-associated TCR beta chains recognize cytomegalovirus antigens. A further reported finding was that TCR beta sequences accurately predicted the HLA-A and HLA-B alleles for most subjects in the first cohort. According to a later genetic analysis, donors in an Asian-associated ancestry cluster had fewer N-insertions in productive TCRs than the approximately 650-donor mean. It was suggested by the authors that the approach could potentially be generalized to other disease states and immunological phenotypes. Across donors, most TCR sequences were observed very rarely, whereas some public TCRs were present in many individuals. When HLA alleles, especially DR and DQ, strongly co-occurred, TCR associations were difficult to assign to individual alleles. Roughly uniform sequencing depth across donors was assumed in presence/absence analyses, although this assumption may not hold. Only TCR beta chains were sequenced in this cohort, and the absence of alpha or paired-chain data limited detectable features. CMV serostatus was the only immune exposure information available for the cohort. An earlier analysis of 587 of the donors showed that most TCR beta V segments appeared in productive rearrangements either about 87% or about 30% of the time, which broadly matched IMGT annotations. Roughly 17 rarely observed V segments, including chromosome 9 orphons, were excluded from the earlier analysis of approximately 500 of the donors because counts were too low. A later genetic analysis associated a missense DCLRE1C variant with V-gene and J-gene trimming of TCR beta chains, and an independent cohort replicated the association.

Trimming costs V 4 bases and J 0 bases, and their ends lie 17 bases apart. The germline V gene gives CDR1 as SGHRS and CDR2 as YFSETQ. Its CDR3 holds 17 amino acids, cysteine through phenylalanine. Kept here is only the CDR3 DNA, which spans 51 bases and is read in frame from base 1. This clonotype originated in a man aged 55 to 70 in good health and CMV-seronegative. Sequencing was performed on PBMCs. The rearranged chain carries TRBV5-1 and TRBJ2-4, and TRBD2 may be the D gene, going by 5 matching bases. The bases read TGCGCCAGCAGCCCGGGCGGGTACGACGTAGCCAAAAACATTCAGTACTTC. Its protein is CASSPGGYDVAKNIQYF. The full variable domain, completed from the reference TRBV5-1 and TRBJ2-4 proteins outside the CDR3, reads KAGVTQTPRYLIKTRGQQVTLSCSPISGHRSVSWYQQTPGQGLQFLFEYFSETQRNKGNFPGRFSGRQFSNSRSEMNVSTLELGDSALYLCASSPGGYDVAKNIQYFGAGTRLSVL.